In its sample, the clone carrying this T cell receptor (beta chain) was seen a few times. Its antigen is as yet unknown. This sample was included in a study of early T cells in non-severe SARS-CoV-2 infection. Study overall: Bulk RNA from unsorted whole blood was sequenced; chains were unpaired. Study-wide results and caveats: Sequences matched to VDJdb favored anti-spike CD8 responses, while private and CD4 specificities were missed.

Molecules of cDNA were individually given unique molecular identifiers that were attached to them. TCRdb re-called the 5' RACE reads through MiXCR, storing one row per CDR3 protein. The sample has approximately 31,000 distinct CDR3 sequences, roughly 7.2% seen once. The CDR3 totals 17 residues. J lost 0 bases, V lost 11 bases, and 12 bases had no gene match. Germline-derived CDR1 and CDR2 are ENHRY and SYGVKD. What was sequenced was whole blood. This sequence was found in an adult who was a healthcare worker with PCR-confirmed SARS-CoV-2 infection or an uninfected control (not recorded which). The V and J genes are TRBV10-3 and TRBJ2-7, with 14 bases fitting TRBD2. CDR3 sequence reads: CASHPGLAGEYSYEQYF. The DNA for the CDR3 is TGTGCCTCTCACCCGGGACTAGCGGGAGAGTACTCCTACGAGCAGTACTTC.